The TCR beta chain under discussion was sequenced for a study of blood T cell repertoires in COVID-19. CDR1 is SQVTM, CDR2 ANQGSEA, per germline. The CDR3 extends over 13 amino acids. The J segment lost 8 bases and the V segment lost 4 bases, leaving 6 bases of the junction unmatched. Enrollees, about 18 to 90 years old, lived in 24 US areas. The table came from immunoSEQ multiplex PCR; TCRdb's copy has only in-frame clones and leaves some out. The sample carries 150,000 to 200,000 clones, over 75% recorded once. Sequencing was performed on PBMCs or T cells enriched from blood (not recorded which). This clonotype originated in a woman in her late teens or twenties who had recovered from COVID-19. V usage is TRBV29-1 and J usage is TRBJ2-3; 10 nucleotides match TRBD1. The CDR3 bases are TGCAGCGTTGGGGGACAGGGGTTAGTTACGCAGTATTTT. As protein: CSVGGQGLVTQYF.